This entry lists 9 T cell receptor beta chains sequenced from one sample in a study of T cell repertoires in cytomegalovirus infection. No antigen has been identified for these receptors. TCRdb itself ran the reads through MiXCR, one entry per CDR3 protein. The sample yields approximately 470,000 distinct CDR3 sequences, about 42% seen once. The source was cultured PBMCs, collected from culture after CMV antigen stimulation. The receptors stem from a human donor in good health (CMV status not recorded). Some clones in this sample may be carry-over from other donors' samples.

As DNA, the CDR3 is TGTGCCAGCAGCTTAAACCTCCTAGCGGCTCTGAACACCGGGGAGCTGTTTTTT. This encodes CASSLNLLAALNTGELFF. The chain carries TRBV7-2 and TRBJ2-2; 7 bases line up with TRBD2. The CDR3 spans 18 residues. CDR1 is SGHTA and CDR2 is FQGNSA in the germline V gene. The trim removed 2 bases at V and 1 base at J, leaving 10 bases unmatched.

V and J are TRBV7-2 and TRBJ2-2; tentatively, D is TRBD1 (6 bases). The germline V gene encodes CDR1 SGHTA and CDR2 FQGNSA. The CDR3 is made up of 17 amino acids. Trimming pared 2 bases from V and 7 bases from J, leaving 20 bases between. CDR3 loop: CASSLSPQGRRSGELFF. The CDR3 DNA reads TGTGCCAGCAGCTTATCGCCGCAGGGGCGCCGGAGCGGGGAGCTGTTTTTT.

This chain uses TRBV19 with TRBJ2-7, with 9 positions matching TRBD2. V was clipped by 5 bases and J by 2 bases; unmatched bases: 10. Germline V lookup: CDR1 LNHDA, CDR2 SQIVND (reference sequence). There are 16 residues in the CDR3. Written as DNA, the CDR3 is TGTGCCAGTAGTCCGCTTCTAGCGGGACCACCCTACGAGCAGTACTTC. Translated, it gives CASSPLLAGPPYEQYF.

This clonotype occurred a few times. V gene TRBV19 combines with J gene TRBJ2-7; tentative D call: TRBD2 (5 bases). The CDR3 is 13 residues long. V was trimmed by 4 bases and J by 7 bases, leaving 14 bases between them. Germline values: CDR1 LNHDA, CDR2 SQIVND (reference sequence). CDR3 region: CASSTRGSGEQYF. The CDR3 DNA follows: TGTGCCAGTAGTACCCGTGGGTCGGGAGAGCAGTACTTC.

The rearrangement links TRBV7-2 to TRBJ2-3; D not resolved. Germline V gene data show CDR1 as SGHTA and CDR2 as FQGNSA. V shed 6 bases and J shed 4 bases, with 11 bases lying between them. CDR3 size: 13 residues. DNA for the CDR3: TGTGCCAGCAGGGCCACCTCTGCAGATACGCAGTATTTT. Protein sequence: CASRATSADTQYF.

The rearrangement joins TRBV10-3 to TRBJ2-1; 10 positions match TRBD2. The CDR3 runs to 14 residues. Germline-derived CDR1 and CDR2 are ENHRY and SYGVKD. The V and J ends lost 3 bases and 7 bases, in that order; junction bases with no gene match: 3. The CDR3 DNA sequence: TGTGCCATCAGTGAAAATAGCGGGAGGAATGAGCAGTTCTTC. It encodes CAISENSGRNEQFF.

The genes are TRBV20-1 and TRBJ2-1; D gene uncertain. Between the trimmed V and J ends, which lost 0 bases and 0 bases, there was a span of 15 bases. In germline, CDR1 is DFQATT, CDR2 SNEGSKA (reference sequence). The CDR3 consists of 17 residues. The chain's CDR3 is CSARDSDPLGSYNEQFF. CDR3 coding DNA: TGCAGTGCTAGAGATTCCGACCCCTTGGGCTCCTACAATGAGCAGTTCTTC.

This clonotype was seen only once. V and J are TRBV7-8 and TRBJ2-1, with 8 positions matching TRBD2. The germline V gene has CDR1 SGHVS and CDR2 FQNEAQ. CDR3 length: 15 residues. The V segment lost 7 bases and the J segment 0 bases; nucleotides outside the gene matches: 5. CDR3 DNA: TGTGCCAGCATCCTAGCGGGCTCCTCCTACAATGAGCAGTTCTTC. It yields the protein CASILAGSSYNEQFF.

CDR3 sequence (DNA): TGTGCCAGCAGAAAAGACCGATACGGCACTGAAGCTTTCTTT. Its protein product is CASRKDRYGTEAFF. This chain connects TRBV6-5 to TRBJ1-1; D gene ambiguous. Trimming removed 6 bases from V and 4 bases from J, with 15 bases in between. The CDR3 is made up of 14 amino acids. In germline, CDR1 is MNHEY, CDR2 SVGAGI.